The T cell receptor (beta chain) under discussion was sequenced for a study of identical twins. All of the donors were Caucasians in good health. Each CDR3 protein gets one entry after TCRdb re-called the 5' RACE reads with MiXCR. The sample comprises hundreds of thousands of distinct CDR3 sequences, 21% of which are singletons, and 4% to 5.5% rests with the top ten. This clonotype showed up many times. What it binds is unknown. V lost 3 bases and J 8 bases, leaving 11 bases between the germline ends. The CDR3 is 12 residues long. Study-level points and caveats: Invariant MAIT and iNKT cells could partly confound zero-insertion analyses.

The sample was also linked to a second study, of T cells expressing NK-cell markers. That source notes: Researchers got TCR beta repertoires out of sorted CD3+CD56+NKG2C+, CD3+CD56+NKG2C- and CD3+CD56-NKG2C+ T cells. Seven HCMV-seropositive donors and one seronegative donor made up the eight sequenced donors.

The chain has TRBV12-3 or TRBV12-4 and TRBJ2-7, with D possibly matching TRBD2 (6 bases). The sequence was collected from a woman younger than 35 in good health. Sequenced material: PBMCs. This CDR3 reads CASSFAGRKQYF. CDR3 bases: TGTGCCAGCAGTTTTGCAGGGAGGAAGCAGTACTTC.